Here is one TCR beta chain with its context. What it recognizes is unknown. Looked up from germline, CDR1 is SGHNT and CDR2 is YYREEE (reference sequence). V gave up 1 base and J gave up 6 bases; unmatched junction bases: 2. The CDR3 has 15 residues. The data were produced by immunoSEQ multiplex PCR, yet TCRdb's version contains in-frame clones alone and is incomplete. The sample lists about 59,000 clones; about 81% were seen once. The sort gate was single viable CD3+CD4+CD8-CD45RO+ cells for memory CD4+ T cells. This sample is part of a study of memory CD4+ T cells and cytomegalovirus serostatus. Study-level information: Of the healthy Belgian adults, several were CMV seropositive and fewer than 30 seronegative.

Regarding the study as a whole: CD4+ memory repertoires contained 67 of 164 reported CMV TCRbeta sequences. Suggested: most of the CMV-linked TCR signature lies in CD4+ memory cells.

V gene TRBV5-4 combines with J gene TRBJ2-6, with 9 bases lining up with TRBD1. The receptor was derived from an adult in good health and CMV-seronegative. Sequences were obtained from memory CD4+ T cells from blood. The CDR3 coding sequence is TGTGCCAGCAGCTTGAGACAGGGGGAGGCCAACGTCCTGACTTTC. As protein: CASSLRQGEANVLTF.